One sample yielded the 27 T cell receptor beta chains listed below, sequenced in a study of blood T cell repertoires in COVID-19. Sequencing used immunoSEQ multiplex PCR; TCRdb keeps in-frame clones, though not all of them. The table lists roughly 200,000 clones, less than 90% of them singletons, with 4.5% to 5.5% in the top ten. The sequenced material came from PBMCs or T cells enriched from blood (not recorded which). The receptor source for this set is a woman in her twenties or thirties who had been exposed to COVID-19.

The V call is TRBV3-1 (or the pseudogene TRBV3-2), the J call TRBJ1-2; D call uncertain. V was trimmed by 10 bases and J by 2 bases, leaving 14 bases between them. The germline CDR1 and CDR2 sequences are LGHDT and YNNKEL (reference sequence). The CDR3 has 13 residues. The CDR3 nucleotides are TGTGCCAACCAGTCCGGAGACAACTATGGCTACACCTTC. As protein: CANQSGDNYGYTF.

V gene TRBV5-1 combines with J gene TRBJ1-2, with 9 bases that match TRBD1. V gave up 0 bases and J gave up 8 bases; unmatched junction bases: 5. The CDR3 has 14 amino acids. CDR1 and CDR2 (germline): SGHRS, YFSETQ. CDR3 protein: CASSLGDGTGGYTF. The CDR3 region has the DNA TGCGCCAGCAGCTTGGGAGACGGGACAGGGGGCTACACCTTC.

The chain combines TRBV28 with TRBJ2-6, with 8 bases identical to TRBD1. J lost 4 bases, V lost 9 bases, and 14 bases had no gene match. Looked up from germline, CDR1 is MDHEN and CDR2 is SYDVKM. This CDR3 is built from 17 residues. CDR3 region: CASLLRTGTPGANVLTF. CDR3 in DNA: TGTGCCAGTTTACTACGGACAGGGACCCCCGGGGCCAACGTCCTGACTTTC.

The chain links TRBV6-5 to TRBJ1-2, with D perhaps TRBD1 (6 bases). The CDR3 runs to 15 residues. Germline CDR1 MNHEY, CDR2 SVGAGI. Trimming took 1 base from V and 1 from J, leaving 10 bases between them. The CDR3, as DNA: TGTGCCAGCAGTTACTGGGAGGGGGTTAACTATGGCTACACCTTC. It translates to CASSYWEGVNYGYTF.

The rearrangement links TRBV12-5 to TRBJ2-5; D may be TRBD2 (5 bases). This CDR3 spans 13 amino acids. The germline gives CDR1 LGHNT, CDR2 FRNRAP. V gave up 6 bases and J gave up 0 bases, with 8 bases separating them. CDR3 region: CASGRVNQETQYF. The CDR3 bases are TGTGCTAGTGGGCGGGTGAACCAAGAGACCCAGTACTTC.

This sequence joins TRBV27 and TRBJ2-7; D may be TRBD2 (6 bases). Germline V gene data show CDR1 as MNHEY and CDR2 as SMNVEV (reference sequence). V was pared by 7 bases and J by 3 bases, with 13 bases between. The CDR3 sequence is 13 residues long. The CDR3 protein is CASTGGGYYEQYF. The CDR3 DNA follows: TGTGCCAGCACTGGAGGAGGGTACTACGAGCAGTACTTC.

This clone was found a few times. The chain uses TRBV29-1 and TRBJ1-1; TRBD1 is a possible D gene (6 bases). Trimming stripped 6 bases from V and 4 bases from J, with 9 bases between. Per the germline V gene, CDR1 is SQVTM and CDR2 is ANQGSEA. The CDR3 extends over 11 amino acids. CDR3: CSVAGATEAFF. For the CDR3, the DNA is TGCAGCGTAGCAGGGGCCACTGAAGCTTTCTTT.

This chain links TRBV7-8 with TRBJ1-2; D gene uncertain. Germline-derived CDR1 and CDR2 are SGHVS and FQNEAQ. V was shortened by 5 bases and J by 3 bases, with 19 bases between the two germline ends. The CDR3 loop spans 16 amino acids. Here the CDR3 reads CASSTTPLTRHYGYTF. The CDR3 DNA follows: TGTGCCAGCAGCACTACCCCGTTGACTCGCCACTATGGCTACACCTTC.

V usage is TRBV4-2 and J usage is TRBJ1-1; TRBD1 matches 7 bases. This CDR3 is 15 amino acids long. CDR1 and CDR2 (germline): LGHNA, YNFKEQ. V trimming: 0 bases; J trimming: 8 bases; junction bases outside the gene matches: 9. The CDR3: CASSQDPGGAREAFF. The CDR3 DNA follows: TGTGCCAGCAGCCAAGATCCAGGGGGTGCGCGGGAAGCTTTCTTT.

This clone was picked up many times. V usage is TRBV7-9 and J usage is TRBJ1-6; possibly TRBD1 for D (5 bases). Per germline, CDR1 SEHNR and CDR2 FQNEAQ (reference sequence). The CDR3 contains 16 residues. The V end lost 3 bases, the J end lost 4 bases, and 13 bases lay between the germline ends. CDR3 amino acids: CASSFFETAYNSPLHF. The CDR3 nucleotides are TGTGCCAGCAGCTTTTTCGAGACAGCTTATAATTCACCCCTCCACTTT.

This rearrangement joins TRBV11-2 to TRBJ1-1; D gene unclear. Per the germline V gene, CDR1 is SGHAT and CDR2 is FQNNGV. This CDR3 contains 13 residues. V was trimmed by 6 bases and J by 1 base, leaving 9 bases between them. CDR3 in amino acids: CASSQFPNTEAFF. CDR3 coding DNA: TGTGCCAGCAGTCAATTCCCGAACACTGAAGCTTTCTTT.

Here the CDR3 reads CASSQTRDFIHTGELFF. In DNA, the CDR3 is TGTGCCAGCAGTCAAACCCGGGACTTCATTCACACCGGGGAGCTGTTTTTT. The chain combines TRBV6-6 with TRBJ2-2, with a weak D call TRBD2 (6 bases). This CDR3 region has 17 residues. CDR1 is MNHNY, CDR2 SVGAGI, per germline (reference sequence). Deletions cut 5 bases from V and 3 bases from J, with 19 bases between.

The chain employs TRBV4-2 and TRBJ1-3; perhaps TRBD1 as D (5 bases). V lost 4 bases and J 4 bases, leaving 26 bases between the germline ends. CDR3 length equals 19 residues. Germline V gives CDR1 LGHNA, CDR2 YNFKEQ. The chain's CDR3 is CASSPNKAGDGPRGNTIYF. Here the CDR3 DNA reads TGTGCCAGCAGCCCGAACAAGGCGGGGGACGGGCCCCGGGGAAACACCATATATTTT.

The V gene is TRBV19, the J gene TRBJ1-4; 7 bases match TRBD1. The germline CDR1 and CDR2 sequences are LNHDA and SQIVND (reference sequence). The CDR3 totals 14 residues. V was clipped by 6 bases and J by 5 bases; unmatched bases: 6. CDR3 protein: CASSPDRTNEKLFF. In DNA form, the CDR3 reads TGTGCCAGTAGCCCGGACAGGACAAATGAAAAACTGTTTTTT.

The chain couples TRBV11-2 to TRBJ2-1; the D gene is possibly TRBD2 (5 bases). Germline V CDR1 and CDR2: SGHAT, FQNNGV. CDR3 length: 16 residues. Trimming removed 5 bases from V and 0 bases from J, with 14 bases in between. CDR3 region: CASSPLAGSSYNEQFF. Written as DNA, the CDR3 is TGTGCCAGCAGCCCCCTGGCGGGCAGCTCCTACAATGAGCAGTTCTTC.

The chain employs TRBV5-1 and TRBJ2-2; 12 positions match TRBD2. The CDR3 is 15 amino acids. Germline CDR1 is SGHRS and CDR2 is YFSETQ. J gave up 5 bases and V 5 bases, and 4 bases lay outside the gene matches. CDR3 DNA sequence: TGCGCCAGCAGAACCGGGACTAGCGGGACCGGGGAGCTGTTTTTT. Its protein product is CASRTGTSGTGELFF.

J is TRBJ1-4 and V is TRBV4-1, with 8 bases lining up with TRBD1. The V segment lost 0 bases and the J segment 8 bases; nucleotides outside the gene matches: 11. CDR1 is MGHRA and CDR2 is YSYEKL in the germline V gene. This CDR3 has 17 residues. The CDR3 protein is CASSQDAAGGADEKLFF. CDR3 DNA: TGCGCCAGCAGCCAAGATGCGGCAGGGGGCGCGGACGAAAAACTGTTTTTT.

This chain uses TRBV19 with TRBJ2-7; D unclear. The CDR3 length is 12 residues. The V end lost 5 bases, the J end lost 3 bases, and 8 bases lay between the germline ends. CDR1 LNHDA and CDR2 SQIVND come from the germline V gene (reference sequence). CDR3 nucleotides: TGTGCCAGTAGTTTTGGCGGCTACGAGCAGTACTTC. It translates to CASSFGGYEQYF. Together with reference TRBV19 and TRBJ2-7, the CDR3 gives the full variable domain: DGGITQSPKYLFRKEGQNVTLSCEQNLNHDAMYWYRQDPGQGLRLIYYSQIVNDFQKGDIAEGYSVSREKKESFPLTVTSAQKNPTAFYLCASSFGGYEQYFGPGTRLTVT.

The chain joins TRBV5-1 to TRBJ2-2, with 8 bases identical to TRBD1. Trimming removed 2 bases from V and 5 bases from J; junction bases left unmatched: 5. The CDR3 consists of 15 residues. From germline, CDR1 is SGHRS and CDR2 YFSETQ. DNA for the CDR3: TGCGCCAGCAGCTTCGGACAGGGAGTAACCGGGGAGCTGTTTTTT. This codes for CASSFGQGVTGELFF.

The table lists this clone with a few counts. This sequence joins TRBV5-5 and TRBJ1-4, with 7 bases matching TRBD1. The germline CDR1 and CDR2 sequences are SGHKS and YYEKEE (reference sequence). Germline trimming cut 3 bases from V and 3 bases from J; bases unmatched to any gene: 2. The CDR3 covers 14 residues. CDR3 in amino acids: CASSWTGANEKLFF. CDR3 coding DNA: TGTGCCAGCAGCTGGACAGGAGCTAATGAAAAACTGTTTTTT.

The chain carries TRBV3-1 (or the pseudogene TRBV3-2) and TRBJ2-5; the match to TRBD1 covers 9 bases. This CDR3 comprises 11 residues. Germline values: CDR1 LGHDT, CDR2 YNNKEL (reference sequence). With 4 bases clipped from V and 13 bases from J, the junction kept 4 bases outside the gene matches. CDR3 sequence reads: CASSLRDRVYF. As DNA, the CDR3 is TGTGCCAGCAGCCTCCGGGACAGGGTGTACTTC.

The chain employs TRBV5-5 and TRBJ1-2; D is unclear. Germline V gene lookup returns CDR1 SGHKS and CDR2 YYEKEE (reference sequence). The V and J ends lost 0 bases and 5 bases respectively, with 20 bases between them. CDR3 length: 17 amino acids. This CDR3 reads CASSLVLRRATEYGYTF. The CDR3 region has the DNA TGTGCCAGCAGCTTGGTTCTACGGCGGGCAACGGAATATGGCTACACCTTC.

The CDR3 bases are TGTGCCAGCAGTCCACCAGGGGACGGCTATGGCTACACCTTC. Residues: CASSPPGDGYGYTF. The chain combines TRBV28 with TRBJ1-2; tentatively, D is TRBD1 (6 bases). In germline, CDR1 is MDHEN, CDR2 SYDVKM. The V end was cut by 5 bases, the J end by 4 bases, with 14 bases between. The CDR3 consists of 14 residues.

V gene TRBV15 combines with J gene TRBJ1-6; D may be TRBD1 (6 bases). CDR3 length equals 15 residues. The V and J ends lost 5 bases and 7 bases respectively, with 15 bases between them. Germline V lookup: CDR1 LNHNV, CDR2 YYDKDF (reference sequence). The CDR3 region is CATSARSTGNSPLHF. CDR3 bases: TGTGCCACCAGCGCCCGATCCACAGGGAATTCACCCCTCCACTTT.

The chain joins TRBV29-1 to TRBJ1-5; TRBD1 might be the D (5 bases). The CDR3 covers 14 residues. Per germline, CDR1 SQVTM and CDR2 ANQGSEA. V lost 4 bases and J 4 bases, leaving 14 bases between the germline ends. The CDR3 here is CSVGGTGTNQPQHF. CDR3 nucleotide sequence: TGCAGCGTTGGGGGGACGGGGACTAATCAGCCCCAGCATTTT.

CDR3 amino acids: CASSIEAWQGFTEAFF. DNA for the CDR3: TGTGCCAGTAGTATTGAGGCTTGGCAGGGGTTCACTGAAGCTTTCTTT. The rearrangement uses TRBV19 and TRBJ1-1; TRBD1 might be the D (6 bases). The CDR3 covers 16 residues. The V end was cut by 3 bases, the J end by 4 bases, with 18 bases between. Germline values: CDR1 LNHDA, CDR2 SQIVND (reference sequence).

As DNA, the CDR3 is TGTGCCAGCAGCATGGACAGGTGGTCTTACAATGAGCAGTTCTTC. It specifies CASSMDRWSYNEQFF. This chain connects TRBV5-8 to TRBJ2-1, with 7 positions matching TRBD1. Germline V gene data show CDR1 as SGHTS and CDR2 as YDEGEE. J gave up 4 bases and V 4 bases, and 8 bases lay outside the gene matches. This CDR3 is 15 amino acids long.